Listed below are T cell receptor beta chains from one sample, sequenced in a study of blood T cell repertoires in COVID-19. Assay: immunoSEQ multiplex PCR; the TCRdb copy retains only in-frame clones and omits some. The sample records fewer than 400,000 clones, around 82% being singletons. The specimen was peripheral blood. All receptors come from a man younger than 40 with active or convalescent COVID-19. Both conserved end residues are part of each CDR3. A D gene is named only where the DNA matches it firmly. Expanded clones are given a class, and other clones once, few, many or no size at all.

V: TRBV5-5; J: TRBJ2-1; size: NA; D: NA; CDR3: CASRIQGSDNEQFF; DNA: TGTGCCAGCAGGATACAGGGTTCGGACAATGAGCAGTTCTTC
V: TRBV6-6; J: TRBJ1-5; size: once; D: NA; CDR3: CASSYKRSSNQPQHF; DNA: TGTGCCAGCAGTTACAAGAGGAGTAGCAATCAGCCCCAGCATTTT
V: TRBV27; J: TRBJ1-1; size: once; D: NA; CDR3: CASSARANTEAFF; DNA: TGTGCCAGCAGTGCCAGGGCGAACACTGAAGCTTTCTTT
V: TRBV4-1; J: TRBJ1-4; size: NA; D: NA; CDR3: CASSQRFGGGGEKLFF; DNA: TGCGCCAGCAGCCAAAGATTTGGTGGCGGAGGGGAAAAACTGTTTTTT
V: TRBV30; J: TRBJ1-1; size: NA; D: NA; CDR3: CAWSVRATNTEAFF; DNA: TGTGCCTGGAGTGTACGAGCGACGAACACTGAAGCTTTCTTT
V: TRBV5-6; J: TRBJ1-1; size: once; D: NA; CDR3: CASSVGVANPAFF; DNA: TGTGCCAGCAGTGTGGGAGTGGCAAACCCAGCTTTCTTT
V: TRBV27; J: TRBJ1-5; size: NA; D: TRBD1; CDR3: CATKTPGQRPRHSNQPQHF; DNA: TGTGCCACCAAGACACCGGGACAGAGGCCACGACATAGCAATCAGCCCCAGCATTTT
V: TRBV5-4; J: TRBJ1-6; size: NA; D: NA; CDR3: CAYTGVQSSYNSPLHF; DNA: TGTGCATATACGGGGGTACAGAGCTCCTATAATTCACCCCTCCACTTT
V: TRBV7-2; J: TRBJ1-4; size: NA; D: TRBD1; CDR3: CASSSGQYNEKLFF; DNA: TGTGCCAGCAGCTCGGGACAGTATAATGAAAAACTGTTTTTT
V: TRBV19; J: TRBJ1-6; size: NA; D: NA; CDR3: CASSIGSALASPLHF; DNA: TGTGCCAGTAGTATCGGGTCGGCCCTAGCGTCACCCCTCCACTTT
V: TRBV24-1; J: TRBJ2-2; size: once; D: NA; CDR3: CATSVVVPPNTGELFF; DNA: TGTGCCACCAGTGTAGTGGTACCGCCGAACACCGGGGAGCTGTTTTTT
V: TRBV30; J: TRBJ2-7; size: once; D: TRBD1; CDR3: CAWSASGTGSYEQYF; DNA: TGTGCCTGGAGTGCCTCCGGGACAGGGAGCTACGAGCAGTACTTC
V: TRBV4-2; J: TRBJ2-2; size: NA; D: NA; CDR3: CASSQYGTPTGELFF; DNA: TGTGCCAGCAGCCAGTACGGGACTCCCACCGGGGAGCTGTTTTTT
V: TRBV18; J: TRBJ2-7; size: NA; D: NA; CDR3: CASSPETYEQYF; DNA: TGTGCCAGCTCACCAGAGACCTACGAGCAGTACTTC
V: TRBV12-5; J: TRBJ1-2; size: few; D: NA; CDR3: CASGLQGGYGYTF; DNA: TGTGCTAGTGGTTTGCAGGGAGGCTATGGCTACACCTTC
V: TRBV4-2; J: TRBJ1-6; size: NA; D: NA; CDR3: CASSQDLGGNDSPLHF; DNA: TGTGCCAGCAGCCAAGATCTAGGAGGTAACGATTCACCCCTCCACTTT
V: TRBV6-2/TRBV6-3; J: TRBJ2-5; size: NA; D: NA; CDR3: CASSYSEEGETQYF; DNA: TGTGCCAGCAGTTACTCGGAGGAGGGGGAGACCCAGTACTTC
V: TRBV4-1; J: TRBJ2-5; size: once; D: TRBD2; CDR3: CASSHPLAEEETQYF; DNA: TGCGCCAGCAGCCACCCCCTAGCGGAGGAAGAGACCCAGTACTTC
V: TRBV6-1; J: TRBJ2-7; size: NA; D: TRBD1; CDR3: CATEPYRGYEQYF; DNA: TGTGCCACAGAGCCTTACAGGGGCTACGAGCAGTACTTC
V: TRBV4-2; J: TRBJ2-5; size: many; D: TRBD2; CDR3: CASSQGLAGGPETQYF; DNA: TGTGCCAGCAGCCAGGGACTAGCGGGGGGGCCGGAGACCCAGTACTTC
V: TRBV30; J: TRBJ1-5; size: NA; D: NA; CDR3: CAWSEEYGQPQHF; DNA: TGTGCCTGGAGTGAGGAGTATGGACAGCCCCAGCATTTT
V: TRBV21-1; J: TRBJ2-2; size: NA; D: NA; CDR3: CASSKGCRPNTGELFF; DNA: TGTGCCAGCAGCAAAGGGTGCAGGCCGAACACCGGGGAGCTGTTTTTT
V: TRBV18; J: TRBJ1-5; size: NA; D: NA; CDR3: CASSPGSSNQPQHF; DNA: TGTGCCAGCTCACCGGGCAGTAGCAATCAGCCCCAGCATTTT
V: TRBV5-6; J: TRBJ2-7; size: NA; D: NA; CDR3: CASSLTGRNLYEQYF; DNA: TGTGCCAGCAGCTTGACGGGAAGGAACCTCTACGAGCAGTACTTC
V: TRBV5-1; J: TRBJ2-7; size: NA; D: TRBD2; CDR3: CASSLGGRPYEQYF; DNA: TGCGCCAGCAGCTTGGGCGGGAGGCCCTACGAGCAGTACTTC
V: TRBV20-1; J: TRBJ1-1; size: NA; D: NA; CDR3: CSARMGGEAFF; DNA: TGCAGTGCTAGAATGGGGGGTGAAGCTTTCTTT
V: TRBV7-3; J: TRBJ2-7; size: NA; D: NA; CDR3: CASSQRAGNYEQYF; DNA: TGTGCCAGCAGCCAAAGGGCGGGGAACTACGAGCAGTACTTC
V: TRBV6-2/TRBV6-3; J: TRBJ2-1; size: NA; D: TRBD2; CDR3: CASSLAALAGVNNEQFF; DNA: TGTGCCAGCAGTTTGGCCGCACTAGCGGGGGTGAACAATGAGCAGTTCTTC
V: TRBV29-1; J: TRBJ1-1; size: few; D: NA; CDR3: CSVEEVEHANTEAFF; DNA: TGCAGCGTTGAAGAAGTCGAGCACGCTAACACTGAAGCTTTCTTT
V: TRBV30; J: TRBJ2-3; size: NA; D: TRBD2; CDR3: CAWKERGGTDTQYF; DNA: TGTGCCTGGAAGGAGCGGGGGGGCACAGATACGCAGTATTTT
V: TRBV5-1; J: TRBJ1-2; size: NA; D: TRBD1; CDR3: CASSLGTGYYGYTF; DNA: TGCGCCAGCAGCTTGGGGACAGGGTACTATGGCTACACCTTC
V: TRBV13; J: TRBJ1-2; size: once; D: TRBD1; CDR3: CASSLGQGRGYTF; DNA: TGTGCCAGCAGCTTGGGACAGGGACGGGGCTACACCTTC
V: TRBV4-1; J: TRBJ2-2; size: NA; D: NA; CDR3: CASSQEEERANTGELFF; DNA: TGCGCCAGCAGCCAAGAAGAGGAGCGAGCGAACACCGGGGAGCTGTTTTTT
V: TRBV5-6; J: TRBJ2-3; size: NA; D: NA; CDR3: CASSLTVDTQYF; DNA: TGTGCCAGCAGCTTAACTGTGGATACGCAGTATTTT
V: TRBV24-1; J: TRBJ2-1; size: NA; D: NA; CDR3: CATSDAGWVRGRHEQFF; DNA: TGTGCCACCAGTGACGCGGGGTGGGTCAGGGGGAGACATGAGCAGTTCTTC
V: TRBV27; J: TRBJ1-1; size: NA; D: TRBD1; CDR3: CASSPQGTNAEAFF; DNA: TGTGCCAGCAGTCCACAGGGGACGAACGCTGAAGCTTTCTTT
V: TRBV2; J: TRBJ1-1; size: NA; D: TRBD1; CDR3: CASSGGGQGLDWRNTEAFF; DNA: TGTGCCAGCAGCGGCGGGGGACAGGGGCTCGATTGGAGGAACACTGAAGCTTTCTTT
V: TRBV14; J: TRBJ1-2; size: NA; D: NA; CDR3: CASSQSRGGSYGYTF; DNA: TGTGCCAGCAGCCAAAGCCGCGGGGGCTCATATGGCTACACCTTC